This T cell receptor (beta chain) was profiled in a study of blood T cell repertoires in COVID-19. At the level of the study: The United States, Italy and Spain supplied acute and convalescent COVID-19 samples.

This clone was seen only once. The CDR3 spans 15 residues. Trimming took off 5 bases at V and 2 bases at J, with 14 bases between the two ends. Germline CDR1 reads SGHVS; CDR2 reads FQNEAQ. Sequencing used immunoSEQ multiplex PCR; TCRdb keeps in-frame clones, though not all of them. The table has 150,000 to 170,000 clones, approximately 85% seen once; the top ten hold 0.6% to 0.7%. The chain joins TRBV7-8 to TRBJ2-3, with D perhaps matching TRBD1 (5 bases). This TCR was recovered from a man aged 55 to 70 with COVID-19, enrolled during active disease. Sequencing was performed on peripheral blood. CDR3 residues: CASSPWGSNTDTQYF. CDR3 DNA sequence: TGTGCCAGCAGCCCCTGGGGCTCGAACACAGATACGCAGTATTTT.